The 32 T cell receptor beta chains below all came from one sample that was sequenced in a study of T-cell reconstitution after alpha-beta-depleted transplantation in children (dated by TCRdb to the mid-2010s). What the research found in general, with its limitations: Over subsequent months, a decline in hyperexpanded clone frequencies was noted, and after one year, T-cell counts and TCRbeta diversity were mostly ascribed to newly produced T cells.

The treatment or condition tag for this specimen amounts to: allogeneic hematopoietic cell transplantation with graft depleted of TCRalphabeta T cells and CD19 B cells. Libraries were made using PCR. The reads were generated on an Illumina HiSeq 2500. TCR libraries were prepared with molecular barcoding, using unique molecular identifiers to normalize TCRbeta repertoire quantification. In TCRdb, the public reads were trimmed at Q25 with fastp and aligned with MiXCR, with productive beta chains retained. A single entry per CDR3 protein holds the most common genes and DNA from its merged rows. Here the sample has around 300,000 distinct CDR3 sequences; about 7.3% occur a single time. Jointly, the top ten make up approximately 9% of the sample. No antigens are known for them. The sample here was peripheral blood, taken 360 days after TCRalphabeta/CD19-depleted stem cell transplant. All receptors come from a female patient aged 2 to 10 who had a stem cell transplant for Fanconi anemia, so the T cells may come from the graft donor.

This clonotype was seen at least ten times. The J gene is TRBJ1-2, the V gene TRBV27; 7 bases align to TRBD1. After removal of 4 bases from V and 7 bases from J, the junction contained 3 bases not matched to a gene. The germline V gene has CDR1 MNHEY and CDR2 SMNVEV (reference sequence). The CDR3 has 12 amino acids. The CDR3 is CASSSTGSGYTF. CDR3 nucleotides: TGTGCCAGCAGTTCGACAGGGTCTGGCTACACCTTC.

Concerning this clonotype itself: This may be a read error, as it is one base from a much larger clone. The V gene is TRBV20-1, the J gene TRBJ2-7; D remains unclear. The V gene's germline CDR1 is DFQATT and CDR2 SNEGSKA (reference sequence). CDR3 size: 11 residues. The CDR3: CIALSAYEQYF. The CDR3 DNA follows: TGCATTGCTTTAAGCGCTTACGAGCAGTACTTC.

There are many counts of this clonotype. V usage is TRBV9 and J usage is TRBJ1-1, with D hard to call. The germline V gene has CDR1 SGDLS and CDR2 YYNGEE. The ends were cut back, 4 bases at V and 5 bases at J, with 12 bases in the middle. The CDR3 contains 13 residues. CDR3 bases: TGTGCCAGCAGCCAAGGTGGGAGGACTGAAGCTTTCTTT. Encoded protein: CASSQGGRTEAFF.

The rearrangement uses TRBV18 and TRBJ2-3; the match to TRBD2 covers 13 bases. Germline assignment: CDR1 KGHSH and CDR2 LQKENI. Unmatched junction bases numbered 10, after V lost 8 bases and J lost 5 bases. This CDR3 is 16 amino acids long. CDR3 in DNA: TGTGCCAGCACCTGGACTAGCGGGAGTAGGCAAGATACGCAGTATTTT. It specifies CASTWTSGSRQDTQYF.

This clonotype has ten or more counts. This sequence joins TRBV9 and TRBJ2-1; 8 positions match TRBD1. The CDR3 sequence is 16 residues long. Germline V lookup: CDR1 SGDLS, CDR2 YYNGEE. V lost 4 bases to trimming and J lost 2 bases; unmatched junction nucleotides: 8. CDR3 residues: CASSPRTGRTYNEQFF. The CDR3, as DNA: TGTGCCAGCAGCCCTCGGACAGGGCGTACCTACAATGAGCAGTTCTTC. Using reference TRBV9 and TRBJ2-1 for the parts outside the CDR3, the full variable domain is DSGVTQTPKHLITATGQRVTLRCSPRSGDLSVYWYQQSLDQGLQFLIQYYNGEERAKGNILERFSAQQFPDLHSELNLSSLELGDSALYFCASSPRTGRTYNEQFFGPGTRLTVL.

This clonotype was seen repeatedly, ten times or more. The V and J genes are TRBV13 and TRBJ2-7; D gene ambiguous. Between the trimmed V and J ends, which lost 3 bases and 5 bases, there was a span of 11 bases. From germline, CDR1 is PRHDT and CDR2 FYEKMQ (reference sequence). The CDR3 totals 13 residues. The chain's CDR3 is CASSLRLVHEQYF. Here the CDR3 DNA reads TGTGCCAGCAGCTTGCGGCTAGTCCACGAGCAGTACTTC.

The chain joins TRBV25-1 to TRBJ1-2; D is perhaps TRBD1 (6 bases). The CDR3 runs to 15 residues. CDR1 and CDR2 (germline): MGHDK, SYGVNS. V was clipped by 1 base and J by 6 bases, with 15 bases between them. The CDR3 sequence is CASSESTGGANGYTF. CDR3 nucleotides: TGTGCCAGCAGTGAATCGACGGGGGGGGCCAATGGCTACACCTTC.

The sample holds a few counts of this clonotype. The rearrangement joins TRBV19 to TRBJ2-7; possible D gene TRBD2, 7 bases. CDR1 LNHDA and CDR2 SQIVND come from the germline V gene (reference sequence). V gave up 8 bases and J gave up 4 bases, with 18 bases separating them. The CDR3 consists of 14 residues. The CDR3 reads CASSQGTNGYEQYF. The CDR3 nucleotides read TGTGCCAGTTCTCAGGGGACTAACGGGTACGAGCAGTACTTC.

Written as DNA, the CDR3 is TGTGCCAGCAGGGGGGGTGAAGCTTTCTTT. Its protein product is CASRGGEAFF. This chain connects TRBV25-1 to TRBJ1-1; D possibly corresponds to TRBD1 (5 bases). Germline V gene sequence: CDR1 MGHDK, CDR2 SYGVNS. The CDR3 is made up of 10 amino acids. Trimming shortened V by 6 bases and J by 7 bases, and 6 bases separated the two germline ends.

Only a few counts were recorded for this clonotype. The J gene is TRBJ2-7, the V gene TRBV2; no reliable D call. CDR1 is SNHLY and CDR2 is FYNNEI in the germline V gene. The CDR3 totals 13 residues. V was cut by 1 base and J by 2 bases, with 6 bases left in between. CDR3 sequence reads: CASSEGNPYEQYF. CDR3 DNA sequence: TGTGCCAGCAGTGAAGGGAACCCCTACGAGCAGTACTTC.

This clonotype has a count of ten or more. V is TRBV12-3 or TRBV12-4 and J is TRBJ2-5; 13 positions agree with TRBD2. V trimming: 6 bases; J trimming: 3 bases; junction bases outside the gene matches: 1. The CDR3 consists of 14 residues. CDR3: CASRGTSGEETQYF. In DNA, the CDR3 is TGTGCCAGCAGGGGGACTAGCGGGGAAGAGACCCAGTACTTC.

This clonotype was counted many times. CDR3 DNA sequence: TGTGCCAGCAGCTTGGAAACTCCGACAGGGGCTAGAGAGACCCAGTACTTC. Its translation: CASSLETPTGARETQYF. This chain uses TRBV5-5 with TRBJ2-5; TRBD1 matches 8 bases. Germline CDR1 is SGHKS and CDR2 is YYEKEE (reference sequence). This CDR3 is 17 amino acids long. Trimming took 0 bases from V and 4 from J; bases not matched to a gene: 11.

A few counts support this clonotype. The gene calls are TRBV5-1 and TRBJ2-1; TRBD2 is a possible D gene (6 bases). CDR1 and CDR2 (germline): SGHRS, YFSETQ. V was pared by 3 bases and J by 8 bases, with 6 bases between. The CDR3 is 11 residues long. CDR3: CASSWGDEQFF. DNA for the CDR3: TGCGCCAGCAGCTGGGGGGATGAGCAGTTCTTC.

V gene TRBV18 combines with J gene TRBJ2-5, with TRBD1 matching 10 bases. CDR3 size: 15 residues. V lost 2 bases to trimming and J lost 1 base; unmatched junction nucleotides: 1. Germline V gene data show CDR1 as KGHSH and CDR2 as LQKENI. CDR3 DNA sequence: TGTGCCAGCTCACCAGGACAGGGGGTCCAAGAGACCCAGTACTTC. Protein product: CASSPGQGVQETQYF.

The rearrangement joins TRBV11-1 to TRBJ2-6, with TRBD1 identical over 8 bases. The CDR3 is made up of 20 amino acids. Germline V CDR1 and CDR2: SGHAT, FQDESV (reference sequence). After removal of 5 bases from V and 1 base from J, the junction contained 16 bases not matched to a gene. The chain's CDR3 is CASSPIRPGGTSSGANVLTF. CDR3 coding DNA: TGTGCCAGCAGCCCCATCCGTCCAGGGGGCACTTCATCTGGGGCCAACGTCCTGACTTTC.

This clonotype was detected a few times. The chain is built from TRBV6-2 or TRBV6-3 and TRBJ1-2, with TRBD1 identical over 10 bases. This CDR3 has 13 amino acids. Germline-derived CDR1 and CDR2 are MNHEY and SVGEGT. V was pared by 5 bases and J by 8 bases, with 5 bases of the junction left unmatched. DNA for the CDR3: TGTGCCAGCAGTGGCAGGACAGGGGGAGGCTACACCTTC. It specifies CASSGRTGGGYTF.

This clonotype was picked up many times. The chain recombines TRBV27 with TRBJ2-3; 10 nucleotides line up with TRBD2. The junction had 3 bases not matched to a gene; V was cut back by 4 bases and J by 5 bases. From germline, CDR1 is MNHEY and CDR2 SMNVEV (reference sequence). This CDR3 has 14 amino acids. The CDR3 nucleotides are TGTGCCAGCAGTTCGCTAGCGGGGGTAGATACGCAGTATTTT. Its translation is CASSSLAGVDTQYF.

This clonotype has ten or more counts. This chain links TRBV7-8 with TRBJ2-7, with 9 bases aligning to TRBD1. The V gene's germline CDR1 is SGHVS and CDR2 FQNEAQ. This CDR3 is 16 amino acids long. Germline trimming cut 5 bases from V and 3 bases from J; bases unmatched to any gene: 11. CDR3 coding DNA: TGTGCCAGCAGCAAACTAAGCCCGGGACAGGGCTACGAGCAGTACTTC. This codes for CASSKLSPGQGYEQYF.

About this clonotype: A much larger clonotype is one base distant, so this may be a read error. The chain is built from TRBV3-1 and TRBJ2-1; 13 bases are shared with TRBD2. V lost 4 bases and J lost 5; bases outside the gene matches: 2. Germline CDR1 is LGHDT and CDR2 is YNNKEL (reference sequence). The CDR3 has 15 amino acids. The CDR3 is CASSRTSGSDNEQFF. The CDR3 bases are TGTGCCAGCAGCCGGACTAGCGGGAGCGACAATGAGCAGTTCTTC.

This clonotype was seen at least ten times. For the CDR3, the DNA is TGCAGTGCTAGAACATCTGGGCGAGGGAGGAACACTGAAGCTTTCTTT. Its translation is CSARTSGRGRNTEAFF. The chain has TRBV20-1 and TRBJ1-1; D unresolved. V lost 2 bases to trimming and J lost 1 base, with 17 bases between them. The CDR3 consists of 16 residues. Germline CDR1 and CDR2: DFQATT and SNEGSKA (reference sequence).

This clonotype was seen many times. This sequence joins TRBV12-3 or TRBV12-4 and TRBJ2-2; D perhaps matches TRBD2 (5 bases). The CDR3 is 16 residues long. With 3 bases removed from V and 6 bases from J, the gap between germline ends came to 17 bases. Written as DNA, the CDR3 is TGTGCCAGCAGTTTGCTAGCTTCCCTGGGGTCCGGGGAGCTGTTTTTT. Translated: CASSLLASLGSGELFF.

J is TRBJ2-1 and V is TRBV20-1; 8 bases are shared with TRBD2. The CDR3 sequence is 16 residues long. V lost 6 bases to trimming and J lost 2 bases; unmatched junction nucleotides: 12. CDR1 DFQATT and CDR2 SNEGSKA come from the germline V gene (reference sequence). CDR3 amino acids: CSATPTGGSPYNEQFF. Written as DNA, the CDR3 is TGCAGTGCCACCCCGACGGGGGGGAGTCCCTACAATGAGCAGTTCTTC.

This clonotype was detected many times. The genes are TRBV12-3 or TRBV12-4 and TRBJ2-2; D is undetermined. V gave up 1 base and J gave up 2 bases, with 11 bases separating them. This CDR3 is 16 amino acids long. DNA of the CDR3: TGTGCCAGCAGTTTAGTAGGCCAGCGAAACACCGGGGAGCTGTTTTTT. This gives the protein CASSLVGQRNTGELFF.

This clonotype was counted ten times or more. The chain recombines TRBV5-5 with TRBJ2-7, with TRBD2 matching over 8 bases. The CDR3 totals 15 residues. CDR1 and CDR2 (germline): SGHKS, YYEKEE (reference sequence). V trimming: 0 bases; J trimming: 1 base; junction bases outside the gene matches: 3. CDR3 sequence reads: CASSLVGGVSYEQYF. CDR3 nucleotide sequence: TGTGCCAGCAGCTTGGTCGGGGGGGTTTCCTACGAGCAGTACTTC.

CDR3 DNA: TGTGCCAGCGCTAAGGGGGAGGGATCCTACGAGCAGTACTTC. This codes for CASAKGEGSYEQYF. The chain uses TRBV7-9 and TRBJ2-7; a possible D gene is TRBD2 (7 bases). The CDR3 totals 14 residues. V gave up 8 bases and J gave up 1 base, with 15 bases separating them. The germline V gene encodes CDR1 SEHNR and CDR2 FQNEAQ (reference sequence).

As for this clonotype: A much larger clone lies a single base off, so this may be a read error. CDR3 protein: CSSSYSIGGGFAEAFF. CDR3 sequence (DNA): TGTTCCAGCAGTTACTCGATAGGGGGGGGATTCGCTGAAGCTTTCTTT. The chain recombines TRBV6-5 with TRBJ1-1; tentative D call: TRBD1 (6 bases). This CDR3 is 16 amino acids long. Germline CDR1 MNHEY, CDR2 SVGAGI.

This clonotype showed up just a few times. The V and J genes are TRBV7-7 and TRBJ2-2; D is undetermined. This CDR3 region has 14 residues. The V end was cut by 8 bases, the J end by 0 bases, with 10 bases between. Germline V gene sequence: CDR1 SSHAT, CDR2 FNYEAQ (reference sequence). The CDR3 DNA sequence: TGTGCCAGCGGCGCGGTCACGAACACCGGGGAGCTGTTTTTT. As protein: CASGAVTNTGELFF.

This clonotype was seen repeatedly, ten times or more. The V call is TRBV6-1, the J call TRBJ2-1, with 8 bases identical to TRBD1. The CDR3 is made up of 15 amino acids. Per the germline V gene, CDR1 is MNHNS and CDR2 is SASEGT. J gave up 1 base and V 6 bases, and 5 bases lay outside the gene matches. In DNA, the CDR3 is TGTGCCAGCAGCGGTTACAGGGGGTCCTACAATGAGCAGTTCTTC. It yields the protein CASSGYRGSYNEQFF.

The genes are TRBV19 and TRBJ1-2; D may be TRBD1 (6 bases). Per germline, CDR1 LNHDA and CDR2 SQIVND (reference sequence). The CDR3 is made up of 15 amino acids. The V end was cut by 3 bases, the J end by 5 bases, with 16 bases between. CDR3 sequence reads: CASSIPGATSYGYTF. Written as DNA, the CDR3 is TGTGCCAGTAGTATTCCAGGGGCGACCTCATATGGCTACACCTTC. The entire variable domain, with the rest obtained from reference TRBV19 and TRBJ1-2, is as follows: DGGITQSPKYLFRKEGQNVTLSCEQNLNHDAMYWYRQDPGQGLRLIYYSQIVNDFQKGDIAEGYSVSREKKESFPLTVTSAQKNPTAFYLCASSIPGATSYGYTFGSGTRLTVV.

This clonotype has a handful of counts. This sequence joins TRBV18 and TRBJ2-5, with a weak D call TRBD2 (6 bases). The CDR3 runs 14 residues. Germline loops: CDR1 KGHSH, CDR2 LQKENI. The V gene lost 4 bases and the J gene lost 1 base, with 10 bases spanning the gap. In nucleotides, the CDR3 is TGTGCCAGCTCACGGAGGGACGGCCAAGAGACCCAGTACTTC. It is translated as CASSRRDGQETQYF.

This clonotype came up many times. The genes are TRBV6-1 and TRBJ2-7; either TRBD1 or TRBD2 may fit D (5 bases each). The CDR3 sequence is 13 residues long. The germline CDR1 and CDR2 sequences are MNHNS and SASEGT. V lost 6 bases to trimming and J lost 2 bases, with 11 bases between them. The CDR3 DNA follows: TGTGCCAGCAGGGGGACCGCCACCTACGAGCAGTACGTC. Translated, it gives CASRGTATYEQYV.

The chain is built from TRBV20-1 and TRBJ2-7; no definite D call. The CDR3 totals 11 residues. The V end lost 4 bases, the J end lost 1 base, and 5 bases lay between the germline ends. The germline gives CDR1 DFQATT, CDR2 SNEGSKA (reference sequence). CDR3 in amino acids: CSAMASYEQYF. The CDR3 DNA is TGCAGTGCTATGGCTTCCTACGAGCAGTACTTC.